This T cell receptor (beta chain) was retrieved from a study of Ad26.COV2.S vaccination and SARS-CoV-2 variants. Notes on the study in general: Substantial post-vaccination breadth of spike-specific CD8+ and CD4+ T cell responses was reported. Vaccinees and placebo recipients showed similar non-spike TCR breadth.

Noted treatment: roughly 18 received Ad26.COV2.S at low or high dose, single or two shots; 5 received placebo; per-sample allocation not given. Each sample was drawn 63 days after the first injection (of vaccine or placebo). Recruitment in Boston yielded a donor of adult age, 18-55 years. An Ad26 vector was used to express Wuhan-strain SARS-CoV-2 spike as the vaccine. Germline V gene lookup returns CDR1 DFQATT and CDR2 SNEGSKA (reference sequence). CDR3 length: 11 residues. Profiled with immunoSEQ multiplex PCR; TCRdb holds only in-frame clones, not every one. The repertoire consists of about 480,000 clones, with around nine tenths occurring once and the leading ten covering more than 10%. Of note for this clone: Its antigen remains unknown. One end of the junction does not line up with germline, which may come from a read error.

The chain employs TRBV20-1 and TRBJ2-5; TRBD2 matches at 9 bases. The sequences come from peripheral blood, collected in a trial of Ad26.COV2.S vaccine versus placebo. The sequence was collected from a person aged 18-60 years who received the Ad26.COV2.S COVID-19 vaccine or a placebo. Written as DNA, the CDR3 is TGCAGTGCTAGAGATGGGATAGCGGGAGACTTC. It is translated as CSARDGIAGDF.